The count of the clone carrying this TCR beta chain is one. This record comes from a study of T cell responses to AZD1222 COVID-19 vaccine. Study overall: Second doses that came at about 4 or about 12 weeks were put together.

The protocol was immunoSEQ multiplex PCR, while the TCRdb copy is restricted to in-frame clones and leaves out a portion. The data contain about 140,000 clones, about 92% of them singletons. The CDR3 contains 17 residues. V was pared by 5 bases and J by 4 bases, with 21 bases between. CDR1 and CDR2 (germline): MNHNY, SVGAGI (reference sequence). The receptor comes from an adult in good health. V is TRBV6-6 and J is TRBJ2-1; possible D gene TRBD2, 7 bases. This specimen was peripheral blood, taken on day 0 of AZD1222 vaccination. The CDR3 DNA reads TGTGCCAGCAGTCCGGTCTCTAGGGGGGGTCGGTACAATGAGCAGTTCTTC. Translation gives CASSPVSRGGRYNEQFF.